What follows are 23 T cell receptor beta chains derived from one specimen sequenced in a study of T cell responses to AZD1222 COVID-19 vaccine. Sequenced by immunoSEQ multiplex PCR; TCRdb stores in-frame clones only, minus some. The sample includes some 71,000 clones, roughly 84% of them seen just once. Sequences were derived from peripheral blood, sampled on day 0 of AZD1222 vaccination. These receptors originate from an adult in good health.

This clone was recorded many times. The V and J genes are TRBV4-1 and TRBJ2-1; 8 bases agree with TRBD1. The CDR3 covers 16 residues. Germline CDR1 MGHRA, CDR2 YSYEKL. Trimming cost V 1 base and J 3 bases; bases outside gene matches: 5. The CDR3 loop is CASSQGTGTHYNEQFF. For the CDR3, the DNA is TGCGCCAGCAGCCAAGGGACAGGGACCCACTACAATGAGCAGTTCTTC.

The chain links TRBV9 to TRBJ2-5; D gene uncertain. With 4 bases removed from V and 5 bases from J, the gap between germline ends came to 15 bases. Germline V gives CDR1 SGDLS, CDR2 YYNGEE. CDR3 length: 14 amino acids. As DNA, the CDR3 is TGTGCCAGCAGCCCACGACTTTACGGGGAGACCCAGTACTTC. Amino acids: CASSPRLYGETQYF. The variable domain in full, completed from reference TRBV9 and TRBJ2-5, reads DSGVTQTPKHLITATGQRVTLRCSPRSGDLSVYWYQQSLDQGLQFLIQYYNGEERAKGNILERFSAQQFPDLHSELNLSSLELGDSALYFCASSPRLYGETQYFGPGTRLLVL.

This rearrangement joins TRBV14 to TRBJ1-2; TRBD1 matches at 7 bases. The CDR3 extends over 19 amino acids. The germline gives CDR1 SGHDN, CDR2 FVKESK. V lost 1 base and J lost 4; bases outside the gene matches: 18. The DNA of the CDR3 is TGTGCCAGCAGCCAAGCAACTTACCGGGACAGAGGACCTTTCTATGGCTACACCTTC. It yields the protein CASSQATYRDRGPFYGYTF. Based on the CDR3 plus reference TRBV14 and TRBJ1-2, the full variable domain is EAGVTQFPSHSVIEKGQTVTLRCDPISGHDNLYWYRRVMGKEIKFLLHFVKESKQDESGMPNNRFLAERTGGTYSTLKVQPAELEDSGVYFCASSQATYRDRGPFYGYTFGSGTRLTVV.

The gene calls are TRBV4-2 and TRBJ2-7; D might be TRBD2 (6 bases). From germline, CDR1 is LGHNA and CDR2 YNFKEQ. V was clipped by 2 bases and J by 3 bases, with 11 bases between them. This CDR3 comprises 14 residues. The CDR3: CASSQIRGIYEQYF. CDR3 coding DNA: TGTGCCAGCAGCCAAATCCGGGGGATCTACGAGCAGTACTTC.

This clone appeared a single time. The V and J genes are TRBV10-3 and TRBJ1-1, with D unclear. V was pared by 6 bases and J by 0 bases, with 14 bases between. Germline assignment: CDR1 ENHRY and CDR2 SYGVKD. This CDR3 contains 15 residues. Here the CDR3 reads CAISEGLTVNTEAFF. The CDR3 DNA sequence: TGTGCCATCAGCGAAGGCCTAACAGTGAACACTGAAGCTTTCTTT.

The chain recombines TRBV6-2 or TRBV6-3 with TRBJ2-2; 7 bases are shared with TRBD1. Germline assignment: CDR1 MNHEY and CDR2 SVGEGT. Unmatched junction bases numbered 12, after V lost 2 bases and J lost 0 bases. The CDR3 spans 19 residues. The CDR3 loop is CASSYDGSKGGPNTGELFF. DNA of the CDR3: TGTGCCAGCAGTTACGATGGGTCGAAAGGGGGCCCGAACACCGGGGAGCTGTTTTTT.

The chain links TRBV27 to TRBJ2-3, with unresolved D. This CDR3 has 17 amino acids. V was shortened by 3 bases and J by 1 base, with 17 bases between the two germline ends. The germline gives CDR1 MNHEY, CDR2 SMNVEV (reference sequence). The CDR3 here is CASSFFPRNRRTDTQYF. In DNA, the CDR3 is TGTGCCAGCAGTTTCTTTCCCAGGAACCGGCGCACAGATACGCAGTATTTT.

This clone was found a few times. This chain uses TRBV11-2 with TRBJ2-1; 8 bases match TRBD2. CDR1 is SGHAT, CDR2 FQNNGV, per germline. The CDR3 spans 14 residues. The J segment lost 6 bases and the V segment lost 3 bases, leaving 4 bases of the junction unmatched. CDR3 amino acids: CASSFGGEGNEQFF. In DNA, the CDR3 is TGTGCCAGCAGCTTCGGGGGGGAAGGCAATGAGCAGTTCTTC.

The chain links TRBV2 to TRBJ1-1; D may be TRBD1 (5 bases). Trimming took off 5 bases at V and 3 bases at J, with 13 bases between the two ends. CDR3 length equals 14 residues. Per germline, CDR1 SNHLY and CDR2 FYNNEI. CDR3: CASSMLGGHTEAFF. DNA of the CDR3: TGTGCCAGCAGTATGCTGGGGGGACACACTGAAGCTTTCTTT.

This clone appeared a few times. This rearrangement joins TRBV6-5 to TRBJ1-3, with a tentative D call TRBD1 (5 bases). The CDR3 loop spans 15 amino acids. Germline CDR1 MNHEY, CDR2 SVGAGI. The V and J ends lost 2 bases and 4 bases respectively, with 12 bases between them. In DNA, the CDR3 is TGTGCCAGCAGTTACGATCCTGGGGCGGGAAACACCATATATTTT. Protein product: CASSYDPGAGNTIYF.

The genes are TRBV7-8 and TRBJ2-1; 9 bases align to TRBD2. Germline V gives CDR1 SGHVS, CDR2 FQNEAQ. The length of the CDR3 is 15 residues. After removal of 3 bases from V and 4 bases from J, the junction contained 4 bases not matched to a gene. The DNA for the CDR3 is TGTGCCAGCAGCTTTTTAAGCGGGGGGTACAATGAGCAGTTCTTC. Translation gives CASSFLSGGYNEQFF.

The V and J genes are TRBV4-1 and TRBJ2-1, with 9 bases identical to TRBD2. This CDR3 comprises 17 residues. Germline CDR1 MGHRA, CDR2 YSYEKL. The V gene end was trimmed by 4 bases and the J gene end by 8 bases; junction bases not matched to a gene: 15. This chain's CDR3 is CASSPMGTAGGSYEQFF. Written as DNA, the CDR3 is TGCGCCAGCAGCCCTATGGGCACGGCGGGGGGGAGCTATGAGCAGTTCTTC.

The chain is built from TRBV10-3 and TRBJ2-2, with 8 bases identical to TRBD1. The ends lost 0 bases at V and 6 bases at J; junction bases unmatched: 6. Germline V gene lookup returns CDR1 ENHRY and CDR2 SYGVKD. The CDR3 consists of 16 residues. The CDR3 spells CAISESTGGSAGELFF. Written as DNA, the CDR3 is TGTGCCATCAGTGAGTCCACAGGGGGAAGCGCCGGGGAGCTGTTTTTT.

The chain is built from TRBV3-1 (or the pseudogene TRBV3-2) and TRBJ2-3, with D perhaps matching TRBD1 or TRBD2 (6 bases each). The CDR3 spans 13 residues. The V and J ends lost 3 bases and 4 bases respectively, with 8 bases between them. Germline values: CDR1 LGHDT, CDR2 YNNKEL (reference sequence). The CDR3 loop is CASSQGGSDTQYF. In DNA, the CDR3 is TGTGCCAGCAGCCAGGGGGGCTCAGATACGCAGTATTTT.

The rearrangement joins TRBV19 to TRBJ1-6; D is uncertain. Germline lookup yields CDR1 LNHDA and CDR2 SQIVND (reference sequence). Deletions cut 3 bases from V and 11 bases from J, with 14 bases between. The CDR3 spans 14 residues. The CDR3 region has the DNA TGTGCCAGTAGTATGAGAGGGTCCGGAGCACCCCTCCACTTT. Encoded protein: CASSMRGSGAPLHF.

DNA of the CDR3: TGTGCCAGCAGCGTAGCGGGGGGGGTGGCTGGGGCCAACGTCCTGACTTTC. It codes for CASSVAGGVAGANVLTF. The chain uses TRBV9 and TRBJ2-6; 8 positions match TRBD2. The CDR3 loop spans 17 amino acids. CDR1 and CDR2 (germline): SGDLS, YYNGEE. V was clipped by 0 bases and J by 2 bases; unmatched bases: 4. The whole variable domain, filled in from reference TRBV9 and TRBJ2-6, reads DSGVTQTPKHLITATGQRVTLRCSPRSGDLSVYWYQQSLDQGLQFLIQYYNGEERAKGNILERFSAQQFPDLHSELNLSSLELGDSALYFCASSVAGGVAGANVLTFGAGSRLTVL.

V is TRBV14 and J is TRBJ2-5, with TRBD2 as a possible D gene (5 bases). Germline CDR1 SGHDN, CDR2 FVKESK. The CDR3 totals 13 residues. V was cut by 7 bases and J by 7 bases, with 16 bases left in between. The CDR3 here is CASNPTRWGTQYF. DNA of the CDR3: TGTGCCAGCAACCCTACTAGGTGGGGGACCCAGTACTTC.

The rearrangement joins TRBV9 to TRBJ2-1, with unresolved D. The CDR3 runs to 13 residues. CDR1 and CDR2 from the germline V gene are SGDLS and YYNGEE. Trimming removed 0 bases from V and 2 bases from J, with 3 bases in between. The CDR3 coding sequence is TGTGCCAGCAGCGTAGCCACCTACAATGAGCAGTTCTTC. Its translation is CASSVATYNEQFF.

The chain links TRBV12-3 or TRBV12-4 to TRBJ2-1; tentatively, D is TRBD2 (6 bases). Trimming took off 4 bases at V and 9 bases at J, with 10 bases between the two ends. The CDR3 runs 12 residues. The CDR3 bases are TGTGCCAGCAGTTCACTAGCACGTGAGCAGTTCTTC. Translating gives CASSSLAREQFF.

Concerning this clone itself: At one end, the junction sequence differs from germline, possibly due to a read error. The chain uses TRBV5-1 and TRBJ2-5; tentative D call: TRBD1 (6 bases). The CDR3 extends over 13 amino acids. CDR1 is SGHRS, CDR2 YFSETQ, per germline. The CDR3 is CASSLLGQEAQYF. The CDR3 nucleotides are TGCGCCAGCAGCTTGCTGGGACAAGAGGCCCAGTACTTC.

This clone is a singleton in its sample. The chain employs TRBV28 and TRBJ1-1; unclear D gene. The ends were cut back, 2 bases at V and 9 bases at J, with 4 bases in the middle. CDR3 length equals 10 residues. The germline V gene has CDR1 MDHEN and CDR2 SYDVKM. The CDR3 region has the DNA TGTGCCAGCAGTTTAGGAAAAGCTTTCTTT. It codes for CASSLGKAFF. Full variable domain (rest looked up from reference TRBV28 and TRBJ1-1): DVKVTQSSRYLVKRTGEKVFLECVQDMDHENMFWYRQDPGLGLRLIYFSYDVKMKEKGDIPEGYSVSREKKERFSLILESASTNQTSMYLCASSLGKAFFGQGTRLTVV.

This clone was seen only a few times. The V and J genes are TRBV7-3 and TRBJ1-1; D is perhaps TRBD1 (6 bases). Germline CDR1 and CDR2: SGHTA and FQGTGA. Trimming took off 6 bases at V and 5 bases at J, with 13 bases between the two ends. The length of the CDR3 is 13 residues. CDR3 DNA sequence: TGTGCCAGCAGACCCGTTCAGGGGACTGAAGCTTTCTTT. As protein: CASRPVQGTEAFF.

This clone appeared once. In DNA form, the CDR3 reads TGCGCCAGCAGTCAACAGGGCCTAAACGAGCAGTACTTC. Residues: CASSQQGLNEQYF. The chain has TRBV10-2 and TRBJ2-7; TRBD1 might be the D (6 bases). This CDR3 has 13 amino acids. Germline V gives CDR1 WSHSY, CDR2 SAAADI. The V and J ends lost 5 bases and 5 bases respectively, with 13 bases between them.